A selection of T cell receptor beta chains follows, all from one sample in a study of blood T cell repertoires in COVID-19. Sequenced by immunoSEQ multiplex PCR; TCRdb stores in-frame clones only, minus some. The repertoire has about 250,000 clones, about 82% of them found once; the top ten carry 5.1%. Sequenced: peripheral blood. The receptors originated from a man aged 50-60 years with active or convalescent COVID-19. The CDR3 runs from the conserved cysteine through the conserved F or W. The D gene is left open where the match is weak. Expanded clones are given a class, and other clones once, few, many or no size at all.

>NA|TRBJ1-4|TRBV28|NA|15
CASSSAGWGNEKLFF
TGTGCCAGCAGCTCCGCAGGGTGGGGTAATGAAAAACTGTTTTTT
>NA|TRBJ1-5|TRBV6-6|NA|14
CASSYDGGRQPQHF
TGTGCCAGCAGTTACGATGGGGGCAGGCAGCCCCAGCATTTT
>TRBD1|TRBJ2-7|TRBV5-6|NA|16
CASSLGDRGEVNEQYF
TGTGCCAGCAGCTTGGGAGACAGGGGAGAAGTGAACGAGCAGTACTTC
>NA|TRBJ2-1|TRBV19|NA|16
CASSILPGHGYSEQFF
TGTGCCAGTAGTATTTTGCCGGGACACGGCTACAGTGAGCAGTTCTTC
>NA|TRBJ2-4|TRBV4-1|NA|15
CASSQVSPLGRIQYF
TGCGCCAGCAGCCAAGTGAGCCCTCTAGGCCGTATTCAGTACTTC
>TRBD1|TRBJ2-1|TRBV7-6|NA|16
CASSLATGGGVNEQFF
TGTGCCAGCAGCTTGGCAACAGGGGGCGGTGTGAATGAGCAGTTCTTC
>NA|TRBJ2-2|TRBV7-8|NA|15
CASSPATGLTGELFF
TGTGCCAGCAGCCCAGCAACAGGATTGACCGGGGAGCTGTTTTTT
>NA|TRBJ1-2|TRBV4-1|few|15
CASSTIRRVNYGYTF
TGCGCCAGCAGCACAATCAGGCGGGTTAACTATGGCTACACCTTC
>TRBD1|TRBJ1-2|TRBV28|NA|14
CASSLGQGVYGYTF
TGTGCCAGCAGTTTAGGGCAGGGGGTCTATGGCTACACCTTC
>TRBD1|TRBJ1-3|TRBV30|NA|15
CAWTPDRGPGNTIYF
TGTGCCTGGACCCCGGATAGGGGGCCTGGAAACACCATATATTTT